The clone carrying this TCR beta chain was observed a single time. What it binds is not known. This record belongs to a study of shared clonotypes between healthy human individuals. In the study overall: The donor pool was made up of a couple of women and a few men aged 18 to 49. Points from the study as a whole: Clonotype sharing across a few donors was observed for 4.5% to 6.5% of naive CD4 clonotypes.

Germline V gives CDR1 LNHNV, CDR2 YYDKDF (reference sequence). CDR3 length: 16 amino acids. With 8 bases clipped from V and 1 base from J, the junction kept 6 bases outside the gene matches. Splitting of each subset's genomic DNA was done evenly across several immunoSEQ plates. Per the study methods: Filtering differed for immunoSEQ, which gave only junction sequences without quality scores. Using immunoSEQ multiplex PCR, the repertoire was profiled, and TCRdb retains in-frame clones only, with some absent. V, J and clone size were drawn from that table, and D and trimming were deduced from the DNA. The sample has approximately 2,200,000 clones, roughly 91% seen once. Naive CD8 populations comprised CD45RO-negative cells positively selected for CCR7, excluding terminally differentiated effector memory CD45RA+ cells.

This sequence originates from a man aged 18 to 30 in good health. Some clones in this sample may be carry-over from other donors' samples. Sequenced input: naive CD8+ T cells from PBMCs. The chain uses TRBV15 and TRBJ1-5; 12 bases are shared with TRBD1. The CDR3 nucleotides read TGTGCCACCCCTTCGGGACAGGGGGCGAGCAATCAGCCCCAGCATTTT. It is translated as CATPSGQGASNQPQHF.